The T cell receptor (beta chain) under discussion was sequenced for a study of monozygotic twins with inflammatory bowel disease. TCRdb re-analyzed the 5' RACE reads; it lists each CDR3 protein once, without DNA. The listing contains more than 300,000 distinct CDR3 sequences. Points on this clonotype: Its antigen remains unidentified.

Study-level points and caveats: Treatment differences in immunosuppression may have added variability to the repertoires of patients. Twins with IBD were found to have lower TCRbeta diversity (inverse Simpson) than healthy co-twins. The study supported no single strong signal or clonotype linked to IBD.

The CDR3 length is 16 residues. Germline V gene sequence: CDR1 MDHEN, CDR2 SYDVKM. This chain links TRBV28 with TRBJ2-1; TCRdb proposes TRBD1, but this gene call is untestable without DNA. Sequenced material: blood. The sequence was collected from a human donor with ulcerative colitis or Crohn's disease, or a healthy co-twin of an affected twin (not recorded which). The chain's CDR3 is CASSTSGTGSYNEQFF.